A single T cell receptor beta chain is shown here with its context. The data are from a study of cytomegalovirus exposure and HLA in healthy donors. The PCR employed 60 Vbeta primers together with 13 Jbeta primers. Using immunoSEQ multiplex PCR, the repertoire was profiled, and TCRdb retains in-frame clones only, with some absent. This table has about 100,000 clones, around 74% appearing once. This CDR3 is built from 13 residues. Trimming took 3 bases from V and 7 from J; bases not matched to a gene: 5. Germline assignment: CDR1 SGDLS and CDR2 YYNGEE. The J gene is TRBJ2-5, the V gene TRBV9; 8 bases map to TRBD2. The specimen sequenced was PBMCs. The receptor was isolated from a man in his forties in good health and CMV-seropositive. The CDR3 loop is CASSAGLEGTQYF. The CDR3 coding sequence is TGTGCCAGCAGCGCGGGACTAGAAGGGACCCAGTACTTC.